This entry describes one T cell receptor (beta chain). Its matching antigen is unknown. TRB amplification used 250 ng of peripheral blood genomic DNA. The data were taken from a study of T cell clusters in autoimmune cytopenias. Germline V gene lookup returns CDR1 SGHDN and CDR2 FVKESK. CDR3 length equals 21 residues. Multiplex touch-down PCR amplified TRB using TRB-A and TRB-B pools in one tube. From its re-call of the multiplex PCR reads, TCRdb lists each CDR3 protein once, without DNA. The specimen's table records some 9,600 distinct CDR3 sequences. General study findings and limits: The cluster-lack signature was not seen for secondary cytopenia versus chronic lymphocytic leukemia. Primary autoimmune cytopenia patients seemingly lacked the physiological T cell clusters found in healthy donors.

This chain joins TRBV14 and TRBJ2-1; TCRdb's assignment of TRBD2 cannot be checked, as there is no DNA. Sequencing was done on a sample of peripheral blood. This TCR derives from a human donor with an autoimmune cytopenia or autoimmune hepatitis (not recorded which). The CDR3 reads CACSHPRRGLAEGRTYNEQFF. Full variable domain (remainder filled in from reference TRBV14 and TRBJ2-1): EAGVTQFPSHSVIEKGQTVTLRCDPISGHDNLYWYRRVMGKEIKFLLHFVKESKQDESGMPNNRFLAERTGGTYSTLKVQPAELEDSGVYFCACSHPRRGLAEGRTYNEQFFGPGTRLTVL.